This entry lists 23 T cell receptor beta chains sequenced from one sample in a study of graft-versus-host responses after intestinal transplantation. Generated by immunoSEQ multiplex PCR, the TCRdb table keeps only in-frame clones and is missing some. The data contain approximately 85,000 clones, approximately 90% of them singletons. The antigens of these receptors remain unknown. Sequencing was performed on unstimulated CD8+ T cells sorted from spleen or lymph node cells, taken before transplant. Receptors originate from a human donor who was the organ donor for an intestinal transplant.

A word on this clone: Relative to the germline gene, one junction end is altered; a read error may explain this. The gene calls are TRBV4-1 and TRBJ2-7; TRBD2 matches 10 bases. This CDR3 is built from 16 residues. Germline V gene data show CDR1 as MGHRA and CDR2 as YSYEKL. The CDR3 bases are TGCGCCAGCAGCCCGCATACTAGCGGGACCGTCTACAAGCAGTACTTC. It is translated as CASSPHTSGTVYKQYF.

This clone appeared a single time. The chain links TRBV18 to TRBJ2-5; no definite D call. Per the germline V gene, CDR1 is KGHSH and CDR2 is LQKENI. CDR3 length equals 16 residues. V lost 3 bases and J 0 bases, leaving 14 bases between the germline ends. DNA for the CDR3: TGTGCCAGCTCACCTTTCTTGGGATCGGACCAAGAGACCCAGTACTTC. It specifies CASSPFLGSDQETQYF.

V gene TRBV2 combines with J gene TRBJ1-3; D gene uncertain. Germline loops: CDR1 SNHLY, CDR2 FYNNEI. This CDR3 comprises 13 residues. The V end was cut by 6 bases, the J end by 2 bases, with 8 bases between. The CDR3 DNA reads as TGTGCCAGCAGCGGGTGGCCTGGAAACACCATATATTTT. It codes for CASSGWPGNTIYF.

This clone appeared once. The chain employs TRBV6-5 and TRBJ2-5; D remains unclear. TRBJ2-7 matches the DNA end more closely, so the J call is doubtful. Germline V gene data show CDR1 as MNHEY and CDR2 as SVGAGI. This CDR3 is built from 16 residues. The CDR3 spells CASSYSGSTYPYEQYF. The CDR3 coding sequence is TGTGCCAGCAGTTACTCCGGCAGCACTTACCCCTACGAGCAGTACTTC.

The chain combines TRBV6-1 with TRBJ2-7; D tentatively reads TRBD1 or TRBD2 (5 bases each). Trimming shortened V by 8 bases and J by 6 bases, and 11 bases separated the two germline ends. The length of the CDR3 is 11 residues. The germline V gene encodes CDR1 MNHNS and CDR2 SASEGT. CDR3 nucleotides: TGTGCCAGCCTTCGGGGCGGCGAGCAGTACTTC. Translated, it gives CASLRGGEQYF.

This chain connects TRBV27 to TRBJ2-5; the match to TRBD1 covers 7 bases. This CDR3 spans 14 amino acids. Germline loops: CDR1 MNHEY, CDR2 SMNVEV (reference sequence). V lost 4 bases to trimming and J lost 0 bases; unmatched junction nucleotides: 2. The CDR3 DNA follows: TGTGCCAGCAGTTCGACAGGGAACCAAGAGACCCAGTACTTC. The encoded protein is CASSSTGNQETQYF.

This clone has a handful of counts. The CDR3 bases are TGTGCCACCAGCAGAGAAGGATTAGCGGGAGGGTTCTACGAGCAGTACTTC. Translating gives CATSREGLAGGFYEQYF. The J gene is TRBJ2-7, the V gene TRBV15, with TRBD2 matching 11 bases. The CDR3 contains 17 residues. Germline CDR1 LNHNV, CDR2 YYDKDF (reference sequence). V dropped 0 bases and J dropped 3; count of bases not matched to a gene: 7.

This chain joins TRBV7-3 and TRBJ2-3, with 8 bases matching TRBD2. The CDR3 consists of 16 residues. Trimming at V came to 2 bases and at J to 1 base, leaving 5 bases not matched to a gene. CDR1 and CDR2 from the germline V gene are SGHTA and FQGTGA. DNA for the CDR3: TGTGCCAGCAGCTTAGGTTACGGGAGGGGCACAGATACGCAGTATTTT. Translated, it gives CASSLGYGRGTDTQYF. Complete variable domain (other parts from reference TRBV7-3 and TRBJ2-3): GAGVSQTPSNKVTEKGKYVELRCDPISGHTALYWYRQSLGQGPEFLIYFQGTGAADDSGLPNDRFFAVRPEGSVSTLKIQRTERGDSAVYLCASSLGYGRGTDTQYFGPGTRLTVL.

This sequence joins TRBV5-1 and TRBJ2-1; 14 bases align to TRBD2. J gave up 2 bases and V 1 base, and 2 bases lay outside the gene matches. Germline V gene data show CDR1 as SGHRS and CDR2 as YFSETQ. The CDR3 spans 17 residues. The chain's CDR3 is CASSLRLAGGPYNEQFF. The CDR3 DNA follows: TGCGCCAGCAGCTTGAGACTAGCGGGAGGGCCCTACAATGAGCAGTTCTTC.

The J gene is TRBJ1-1, the V gene TRBV9; the D is unclear. Germline CDR1 reads SGDLS; CDR2 reads YYNGEE. The CDR3 extends over 17 amino acids. V was clipped by 0 bases and J by 1 base, with 16 bases between them. The CDR3 protein is CASSVGGTLKKNTEAFF. The CDR3 nucleotides read TGTGCCAGCAGCGTAGGGGGTACGCTGAAGAAGAACACTGAAGCTTTCTTT. Full variable domain (remainder filled in from reference TRBV9 and TRBJ1-1): DSGVTQTPKHLITATGQRVTLRCSPRSGDLSVYWYQQSLDQGLQFLIQYYNGEERAKGNILERFSAQQFPDLHSELNLSSLELGDSALYFCASSVGGTLKKNTEAFFGQGTRLTVV.

The V and J genes are TRBV5-4 and TRBJ2-2; D is perhaps TRBD1 (5 bases). V gave up 4 bases and J gave up 4 bases, with 11 bases separating them. Germline V gives CDR1 SGHNT, CDR2 YYREEE (reference sequence). The CDR3 loop spans 14 amino acids. CDR3: CASSRRDSTGELFF. DNA of the CDR3: TGTGCCAGCAGCCGCCGAGACAGCACCGGGGAGCTGTTTTTT.

The rearrangement joins TRBV19 to TRBJ1-2, with D perhaps matching TRBD1 (6 bases). With 5 bases removed from V and 6 bases from J, the gap between germline ends came to 13 bases. The CDR3 has 13 residues. CDR1 LNHDA and CDR2 SQIVND come from the germline V gene (reference sequence). Here the CDR3 reads CASSVGGRNGYTF. Written as DNA, the CDR3 is TGTGCCAGTAGTGTAGGGGGTAGGAATGGCTACACCTTC.

The chain has TRBV27 and TRBJ2-2; possibly TRBD2 for D (6 bases). Trimming stripped 1 base from V and 9 bases from J, with 21 bases between. This CDR3 region has 17 residues. The germline gives CDR1 MNHEY, CDR2 SMNVEV (reference sequence). This CDR3 reads CASSLFWVDSGTRELFF. The DNA of the CDR3 is TGTGCCAGCAGTTTATTTTGGGTTGACAGTGGGACTCGGGAGCTGTTTTTT.

The chain has TRBV6-1 and TRBJ2-3; no reliable D call. Between the trimmed V and J ends, which lost 8 bases and 4 bases, there was a span of 16 bases. Germline V gives CDR1 MNHNS, CDR2 SASEGT. The CDR3 extends over 14 amino acids. The CDR3 reads CASPEGSLADTQYF. CDR3 bases: TGTGCCAGCCCGGAAGGCAGTTTAGCAGATACGCAGTATTTT.

The chain links TRBV2 to TRBJ2-5, with 9 bases matching TRBD1. Germline lookup yields CDR1 SNHLY and CDR2 FYNNEI. V lost 8 bases, J lost 5 bases, and 9 bases stayed unmatched. This CDR3 contains 14 residues. The DNA of the CDR3 is TGTGCCAGCGGACCGGGACAGGGAACGGAGACCCAGTACTTC. Protein sequence: CASGPGQGTETQYF. The whole variable domain, filled in from reference TRBV2 and TRBJ2-5, reads EPEVTQTPSHQVTQMGQEVILRCVPISNHLYFYWYRQILGQKVEFLVSFYNNEISEKSEIFDDQFSVERPDGSNFTLKIRSTKLEDSAMYFCASGPGQGTETQYFGPGTRLLVL.

This chain uses TRBV4-2 with TRBJ1-2; unclear D gene. The length of the CDR3 is 15 residues. V dropped 4 bases and J dropped 12 bases, with 24 bases sitting between them. Germline V CDR1 and CDR2: LGHNA, YNFKEQ. The CDR3 loop reads CASSPKDTADLENTF. The DNA for the CDR3 is TGTGCCAGCAGCCCAAAAGACACAGCCGATTTAGAAAACACCTTC.

CDR3 DNA sequence: TGTGCCAGGCCCCACAATGAGCAGTTCTTC. Residues: CARPHNEQFF. This chain uses TRBV6-5 with TRBJ2-1; D is unresolved. Germline CDR1 is MNHEY and CDR2 is SVGAGI. The CDR3 covers 10 residues. V was shortened by 9 bases and J by 5 bases, with 5 bases between the two germline ends.

This chain joins TRBV20-1 and TRBJ2-7; D call uncertain. The CDR3 covers 11 residues. In germline, CDR1 is DFQATT, CDR2 SNEGSKA (reference sequence). The CDR3 here is CRFPLSYEQYF. The CDR3 DNA is TGCAGGTTCCCCCTCTCCTACGAGCAGTACTTC.

This clone has just a few counts. This chain links TRBV6-1 with TRBJ1-5; no reliable D call. The CDR3 is made up of 11 amino acids. V gave up 2 bases and J gave up 4 bases, with 0 bases separating them. Germline V lookup: CDR1 MNHNS, CDR2 SASEGT. CDR3 sequence reads: CASSENQPQHF. DNA of the CDR3: TGTGCCAGCAGTGAAAATCAGCCCCAGCATTTT.

A note on this clone: One junction end does not reproduce the germline sequence, and a read error may be involved. The chain combines TRBV5-1 with TRBJ2-2, with D unresolved. Germline V CDR1 and CDR2: SGHRS, YFSETQ. CDR3 length equals 13 residues. The CDR3 protein is CASSLENPGELFF. CDR3 bases: TGCGCCAGCAGCTTGGAGAACCCCGGGGAGCTGTTTTTT.

The V call is TRBV11-3, the J call TRBJ1-1; 7 bases line up with TRBD1. With V trimmed by 6 bases and J by 2 bases, 12 bases remained unmatched. The CDR3 has 16 amino acids. CDR1 and CDR2 from the germline V gene are SGHNT and YENEEA. CDR3 bases: TGTGCCAGCAGTCAACCAGCGGCAGGGGGAAACACTGAAGCTTTCTTT. Protein sequence: CASSQPAAGGNTEAFF.

V usage is TRBV5-4 and J usage is TRBJ2-5; the D is unclear. Germline V gene sequence: CDR1 SGHNT, CDR2 YYREEE (reference sequence). This CDR3 comprises 13 residues. V shed 0 bases and J shed 3 bases, with 6 bases lying between them. CDR3 in amino acids: CASSLVIEETQYF. CDR3 coding DNA: TGTGCCAGCAGCTTGGTGATCGAAGAGACCCAGTACTTC.

The chain uses TRBV7-2 and TRBJ2-1; TRBD1 matches at 8 bases. V dropped 5 bases and J dropped 7; count of bases not matched to a gene: 19. CDR1 and CDR2 from the germline V gene are SGHTA and FQGNSA. CDR3 length equals 18 residues. The CDR3: CASSTSYPGGLKGNEQFF. The CDR3 coding sequence is TGTGCCAGCAGCACTAGCTACCCAGGGGGCTTGAAGGGGAATGAGCAGTTCTTC.